This T cell receptor (beta chain) was recorded in a study of cytomegalovirus exposure and HLA in healthy donors. Study conclusions and caveats: Across all donors, roughly uniform sequencing depth was an assumption of the presence/absence analyses. The likely origin of a cluster of highly shared sequence variants was a sequencing artifact.

About this clone itself: Antigen unknown.

The length of the CDR3 is 13 residues. In germline, CDR1 is MNHNS, CDR2 SASEGT. Trimming cost V 1 base and J 4 bases, with 6 bases left between them. A multiplex PCR was run with 60 Vbeta primers and 13 Jbeta primers. Sequencing was performed with immunoSEQ multiplex PCR; in TCRdb, only in-frame clones are kept and a portion is missing. Of approximately 120,000 clones listed, about 82% are singletons. Specimen: PBMCs. This chain uses TRBV6-1 with TRBJ2-3, with D unclear. This receptor was identified in a man aged 45-60 years in good health and CMV-seronegative. Written as DNA, the CDR3 is TGTGCCAGCAGTGAAGTGGTAGCAGATACGCAGTATTTT. This codes for CASSEVVADTQYF.